This T cell receptor beta chain was identified in a study of T cells in localized non-small cell lung cancer. This clone was seen a single time. The antigen remains unidentified. The method was immunoSEQ multiplex PCR; TCRdb's version includes in-frame clones alone and lacks a portion of them. The table lists 4,000 or so clones, under 30% of them singletons. Broader study findings: Of the top 100 tumor clones, median around 60 were in adjacent lung, approximately 30 among its top 100. One tumor region alone was sequenced, and heterogeneity therefore remains possible. Uninvolved adjacent lung, not tumor, had the highest T cell clonality. Longer overall survival was seen with higher T cell density measured in blood.

CDR3 length equals 15 residues. V shed 4 bases, J shed 9 bases, and the junction held 9 bases outside the gene matches. The germline V gene encodes CDR1 LNHDA and CDR2 SQIVND (reference sequence). The specimen comprised lung tumor tissue, sampled before any cancer treatment. The chain joins TRBV19 to TRBJ1-5; 10 nucleotides align to TRBD1. The receptor's source is a woman aged 35 to 70 with stage I lung adenocarcinoma. The CDR3 nucleotides read TGTGCCAGTAGTAAGGGACAGGGGCCTCCGGGGCCCCAGCATTTT. The encoded protein is CASSKGQGPPGPQHF.